The TCR beta chain under discussion was sequenced for a study of cytomegalovirus exposure and HLA in healthy donors. As to this clone: Its cognate antigen is unknown.

This CDR3 contains 16 residues. Germline V gene sequence: CDR1 LGHNT, CDR2 FRNRAP. J gave up 5 bases and V 1 base, and 4 bases lay outside the gene matches. Researchers ran the PCR with 60 Vbeta and 13 Jbeta primers. Profiling relied on immunoSEQ multiplex PCR, and the TCRdb table lists in-frame clones only, not all of them. The top ten hold less than 15% of the sample, which has about 160,000 clones, 75% to 85% seen once. Study-level results: The availability of immune exposure information extended only to CMV serostatus.

The clonotype comes from a woman aged 50 to 60 in good health and CMV-seronegative. Material for sequencing was PBMCs. This chain connects TRBV12-5 to TRBJ2-5, with TRBD2 matching 13 bases. CDR3 residues: CASGLGLAGGSETQYF. The CDR3, as DNA: TGTGCTAGTGGTTTGGGACTAGCGGGAGGCAGTGAGACCCAGTACTTC.